This T cell receptor beta chain appears in the sequencing data of a study of blood T cell repertoires in COVID-19. Study details: Researchers got acute and convalescent COVID-19 samples from the United States, Italy and Spain.

This clone was found once. Germline values: CDR1 MDHEN, CDR2 SYDVKM. J lost 6 bases, V lost 6 bases, and 7 bases had no gene match. This CDR3 region has 14 residues. Methods used by the authors: Estimation of nucleated cell counts relied on the amplification of reference gene primers. The protocol was immunoSEQ multiplex PCR, while the TCRdb copy is restricted to in-frame clones and leaves out a portion. That table gives V, J and clone size, and the DNA gave D and trimming. Of about 190,000 clones in the sample, about 85% are singletons; the top ten hold around 2.3%. The sequence was collected from an older man with active or convalescent COVID-19. The sequenced sample consisted of peripheral blood. The chain couples TRBV28 to TRBJ2-3; 9 bases fit TRBD1. CDR3 in amino acids: CASSSGDRGDTQYF. CDR3 in DNA: TGTGCCAGCAGCTCAGGAGACAGGGGGGATACGCAGTATTTT.